This T cell receptor beta chain came from a study of blood T cell repertoires in COVID-19. Turning to the study itself: Sites across the United States, Italy and Spain contributed samples from acute and convalescent COVID-19.

Sequencing was performed with immunoSEQ multiplex PCR; in TCRdb, only in-frame clones are kept and a portion is missing. The sample carries around 9,500 clones, more than 85% recorded once. This clone was seen only once. Sequencing was done on a sample of peripheral blood. This TCR derives from a woman aged 50 to 60 with active COVID-19.

The CDR3: CASSPGEGQPQHF. The CDR3, as DNA: TGTGCCAGCAGTCCAGGGGAGGGTCAGCCCCAGCATTTT. This sequence joins TRBV6-5 and TRBJ1-5, with D possibly being TRBD1 (6 bases). This CDR3 contains 13 residues. V was trimmed by 5 bases and J by 6 bases, leaving 11 bases between them. Germline values: CDR1 MNHEY, CDR2 SVGAGI.